This paragraph reports one T cell receptor beta chain. No antigen is known for it. The data belong to a study of cytomegalovirus exposure and HLA in healthy donors. Regarding the study as a whole: The Asian-associated ancestry cluster reportedly had fewer N-insertions than the approximately 610-donor mean in a later analysis. Evidence from a later analysis indicated that most CMV-associated TCR beta chains looked HLA-restricted. In a later analysis, TCR beta V- and J-gene trimming was associated with a missense DCLRE1C variant.

Donors consisted of healthy bone marrow donors. PCR involved 60 Vbeta and 13 Jbeta primers. Sequencing was performed with immunoSEQ multiplex PCR; in TCRdb, only in-frame clones are kept and a portion is missing. The table shows 75,000 to 80,000 clones, with 78% occurring only once. This CDR3 comprises 14 residues. The V gene's germline CDR1 is SNHLY and CDR2 FYNNEI. V dropped 0 bases and J dropped 4; count of bases not matched to a gene: 1. The TCR was taken from a man aged 35-49 years in good health and CMV-seronegative. Sequencing was done on a sample of PBMCs. The chain has TRBV2 and TRBJ2-3, with 7 bases that match TRBD2. The CDR3 bases are TGTGCCAGCAGTGAAGCGGGAGGGCCAGATACGCAGTATTTT. This encodes CASSEAGGPDTQYF.